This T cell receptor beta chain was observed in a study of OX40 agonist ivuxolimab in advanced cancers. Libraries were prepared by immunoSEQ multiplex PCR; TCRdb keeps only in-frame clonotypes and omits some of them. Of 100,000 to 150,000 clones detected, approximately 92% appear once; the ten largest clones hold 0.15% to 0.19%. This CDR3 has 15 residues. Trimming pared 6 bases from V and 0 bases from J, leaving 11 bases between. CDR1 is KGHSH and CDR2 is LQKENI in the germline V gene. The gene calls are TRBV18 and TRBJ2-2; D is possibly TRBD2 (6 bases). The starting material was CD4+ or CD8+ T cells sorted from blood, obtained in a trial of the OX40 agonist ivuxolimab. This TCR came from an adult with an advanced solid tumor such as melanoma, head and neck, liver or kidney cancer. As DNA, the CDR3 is TGTGCCAGCTCTTTCGCGGGAACGAACACCGGGGAGCTGTTTTTT. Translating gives CASSFAGTNTGELFF.